Below, one TCR beta chain is given with its context. Trimming shortened V by 5 bases and J by 6 bases, and 9 bases separated the two germline ends. Germline values: CDR1 SGHRS, CDR2 YFSETQ. The CDR3 consists of 13 residues. The PCR employed 60 Vbeta primers together with 13 Jbeta primers. Produced via immunoSEQ multiplex PCR; TCRdb's table is partial and in-frame only. The table shows 95,000 to 130,000 clones, with around 62% occurring only once. These data come from a study of cytomegalovirus exposure and HLA in healthy donors. This TCR was recovered from a woman in her 40s in good health and CMV-seropositive. The specimen sequenced was PBMCs. V is TRBV5-1 and J is TRBJ1-6, with D perhaps TRBD1 (5 bases). The DNA for the CDR3 is TGCGCCAGCAGGACAGACCCTAATTCACCCCTCCACTTT. This sequence encodes CASRTDPNSPLHF.